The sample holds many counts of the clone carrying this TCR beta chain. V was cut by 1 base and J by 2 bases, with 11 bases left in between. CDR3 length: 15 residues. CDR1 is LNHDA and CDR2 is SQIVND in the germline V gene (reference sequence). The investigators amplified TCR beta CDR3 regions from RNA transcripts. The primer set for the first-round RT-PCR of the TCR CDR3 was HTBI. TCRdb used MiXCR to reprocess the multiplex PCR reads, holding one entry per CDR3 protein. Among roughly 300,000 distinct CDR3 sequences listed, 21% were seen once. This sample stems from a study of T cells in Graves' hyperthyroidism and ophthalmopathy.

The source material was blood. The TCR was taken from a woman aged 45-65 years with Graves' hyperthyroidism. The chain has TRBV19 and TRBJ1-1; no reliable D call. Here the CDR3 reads CASSIGGAVNTEAFF. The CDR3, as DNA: TGTGCCAGTAGTATAGGAGGAGCCGTTAACACTGAAGCTTTCTTT. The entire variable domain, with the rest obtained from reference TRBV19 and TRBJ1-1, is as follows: DGGITQSPKYLFRKEGQNVTLSCEQNLNHDAMYWYRQDPGQGLRLIYYSQIVNDFQKGDIAEGYSVSREKKESFPLTVTSAQKNPTAFYLCASSIGGAVNTEAFFGQGTRLTVV.